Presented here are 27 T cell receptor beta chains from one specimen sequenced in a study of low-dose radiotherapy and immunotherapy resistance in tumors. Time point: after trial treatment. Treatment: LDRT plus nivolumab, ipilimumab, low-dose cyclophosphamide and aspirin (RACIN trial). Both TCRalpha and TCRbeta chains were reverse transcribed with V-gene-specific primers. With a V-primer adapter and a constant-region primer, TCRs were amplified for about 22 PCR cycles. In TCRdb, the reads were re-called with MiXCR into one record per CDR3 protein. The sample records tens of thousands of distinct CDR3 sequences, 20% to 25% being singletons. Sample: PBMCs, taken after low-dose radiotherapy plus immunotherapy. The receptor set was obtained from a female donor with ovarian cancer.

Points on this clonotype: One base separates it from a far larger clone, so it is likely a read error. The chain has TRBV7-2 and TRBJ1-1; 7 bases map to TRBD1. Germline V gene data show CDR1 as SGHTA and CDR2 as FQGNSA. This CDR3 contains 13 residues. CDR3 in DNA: TGTGCCAGCAGCAAGGACAGGAACGCTGAAGCTTTCTTT. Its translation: CASSKDRNAEAFF. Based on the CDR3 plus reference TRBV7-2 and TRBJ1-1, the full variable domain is GAGVSQSPSNKVTEKGKDVELRCDPISGHTALYWYRQSLGQGLEFLIYFQGNSAPDKSGLPSDRFSAERTGGSVSTLTIQRTQQEDSAVYLCASSKDRNAEAFFGQGTRLTVV.

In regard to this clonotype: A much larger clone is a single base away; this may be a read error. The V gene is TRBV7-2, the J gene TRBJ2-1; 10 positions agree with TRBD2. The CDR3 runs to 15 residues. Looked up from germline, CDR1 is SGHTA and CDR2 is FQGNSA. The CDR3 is CASSVAGGSSNEQFF. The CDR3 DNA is TGTGCCAGCAGCGTAGCGGGGGGCTCCTCCAATGAGCAGTTCTTC.

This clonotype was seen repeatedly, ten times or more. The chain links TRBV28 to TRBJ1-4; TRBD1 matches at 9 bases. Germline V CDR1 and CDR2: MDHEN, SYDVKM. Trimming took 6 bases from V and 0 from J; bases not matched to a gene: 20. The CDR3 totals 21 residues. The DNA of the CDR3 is TGTGCCAGCAGCCTTAACCCGGACAGGGGCCATTGGGCCGCAACTAATGAAAAACTGTTTTTT. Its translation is CASSLNPDRGHWAATNEKLFF.

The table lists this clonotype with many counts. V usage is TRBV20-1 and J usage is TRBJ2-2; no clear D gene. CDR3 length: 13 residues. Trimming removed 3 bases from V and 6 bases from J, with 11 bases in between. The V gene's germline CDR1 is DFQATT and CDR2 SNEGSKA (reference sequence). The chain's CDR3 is CSARAPGPGELFF. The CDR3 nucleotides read TGCAGTGCTAGGGCGCCCGGGCCCGGGGAGCTGTTTTTT.

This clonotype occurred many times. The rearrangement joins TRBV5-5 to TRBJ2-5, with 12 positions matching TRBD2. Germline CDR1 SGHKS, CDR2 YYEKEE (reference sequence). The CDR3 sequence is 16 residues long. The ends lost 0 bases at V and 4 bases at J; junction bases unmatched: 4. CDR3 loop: CASSLVLAGGAETQYF. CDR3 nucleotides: TGTGCCAGCAGCTTGGTACTAGCGGGAGGCGCAGAGACCCAGTACTTC.

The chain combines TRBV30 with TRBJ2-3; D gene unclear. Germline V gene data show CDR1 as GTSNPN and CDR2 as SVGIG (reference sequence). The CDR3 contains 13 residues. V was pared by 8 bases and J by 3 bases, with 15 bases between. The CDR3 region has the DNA TGTGCCCTGGCGGAACAGCAGACAGATACGCAGTATTTT. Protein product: CALAEQQTDTQYF. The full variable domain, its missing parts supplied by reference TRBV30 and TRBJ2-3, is SQTIHQWPATLVQPVGSPLSLECTVEGTSNPNLYWYRQAAGRGLQLLFYSVGIGQISSEVPQNLSASRPQDRQFILSSKKLLLSDSGFYLCALAEQQTDTQYFGPGTRLTVL.

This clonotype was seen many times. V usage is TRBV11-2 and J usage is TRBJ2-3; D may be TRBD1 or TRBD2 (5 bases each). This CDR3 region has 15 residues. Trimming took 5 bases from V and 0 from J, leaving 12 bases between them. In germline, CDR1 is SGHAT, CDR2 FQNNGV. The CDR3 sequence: CASSPGTHSTDTQYF. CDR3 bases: TGTGCCAGCAGCCCCGGGACCCATAGCACAGATACGCAGTATTTT.

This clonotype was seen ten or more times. In nucleotides, the CDR3 is TGCGCCAGCAGCCAGGACCGGAGGTATTGGGGAAACAATGAGCAGTTCTTC. It yields the protein CASSQDRRYWGNNEQFF. The rearrangement uses TRBV4-1 and TRBJ2-1, with D possibly being TRBD2 (5 bases). Trimming pared 3 bases from V and 5 bases from J, leaving 20 bases between. The CDR3 is 17 residues long. Germline lookup yields CDR1 MGHRA and CDR2 YSYEKL.

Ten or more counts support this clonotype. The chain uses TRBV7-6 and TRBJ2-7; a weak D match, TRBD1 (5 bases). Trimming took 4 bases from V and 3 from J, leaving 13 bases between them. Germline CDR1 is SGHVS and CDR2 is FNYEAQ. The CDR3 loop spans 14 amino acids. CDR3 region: CASSSQGGIYEQYF. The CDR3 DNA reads TGTGCCAGCAGCTCCCAGGGTGGCATCTACGAGCAGTACTTC.

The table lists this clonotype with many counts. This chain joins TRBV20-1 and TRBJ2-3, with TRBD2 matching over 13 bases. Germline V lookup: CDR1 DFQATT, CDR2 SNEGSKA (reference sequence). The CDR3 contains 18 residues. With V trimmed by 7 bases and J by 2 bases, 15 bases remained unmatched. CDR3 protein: CSVSQGLAGTRITDTQYF. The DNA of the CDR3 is TGCAGTGTCTCCCAGGGACTAGCGGGAACAAGAATCACAGATACGCAGTATTTT.

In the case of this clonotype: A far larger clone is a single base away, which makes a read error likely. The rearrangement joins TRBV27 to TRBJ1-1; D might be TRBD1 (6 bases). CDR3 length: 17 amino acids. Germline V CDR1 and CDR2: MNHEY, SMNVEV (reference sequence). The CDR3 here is CACSLTAQGKGSTEAFF. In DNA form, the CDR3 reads TGTGCCTGCAGTCTCACCGCACAGGGTAAAGGAAGCACTGAAGCTTTCTTT.

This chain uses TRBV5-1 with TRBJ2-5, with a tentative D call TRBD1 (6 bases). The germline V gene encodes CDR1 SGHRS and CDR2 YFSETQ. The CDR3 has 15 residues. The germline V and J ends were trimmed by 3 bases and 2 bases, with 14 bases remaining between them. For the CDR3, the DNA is TGCGCCAGCAGCTCGACAGGAAACGAACAAGAGACCCAGTACTTC. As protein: CASSSTGNEQETQYF.

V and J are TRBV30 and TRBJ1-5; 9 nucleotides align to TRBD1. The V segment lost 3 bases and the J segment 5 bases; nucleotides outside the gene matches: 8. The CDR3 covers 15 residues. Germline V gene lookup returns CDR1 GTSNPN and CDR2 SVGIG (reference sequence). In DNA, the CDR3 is TGTGCCTGGAGGGACAGGGGCAGCAATCATCAGCCCCAGCATTTT. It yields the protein CAWRDRGSNHQPQHF.

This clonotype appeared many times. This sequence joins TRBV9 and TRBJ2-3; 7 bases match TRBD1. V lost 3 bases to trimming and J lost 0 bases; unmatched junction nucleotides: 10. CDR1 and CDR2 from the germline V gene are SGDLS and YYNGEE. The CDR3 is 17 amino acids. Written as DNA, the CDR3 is TGTGCCAGCAGCGCCAGACAGGGATCAACTAGCACAGATACGCAGTATTTT. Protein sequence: CASSARQGSTSTDTQYF. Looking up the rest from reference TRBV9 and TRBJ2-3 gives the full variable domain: DSGVTQTPKHLITATGQRVTLRCSPRSGDLSVYWYQQSLDQGLQFLIQYYNGEERAKGNILERFSAQQFPDLHSELNLSSLELGDSALYFCASSARQGSTSTDTQYFGPGTRLTVL.

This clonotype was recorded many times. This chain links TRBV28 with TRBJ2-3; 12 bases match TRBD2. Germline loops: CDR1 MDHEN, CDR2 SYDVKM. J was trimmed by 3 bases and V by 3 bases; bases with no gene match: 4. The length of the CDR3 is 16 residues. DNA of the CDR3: TGTGCCAGCAGTTTCCCCGGACTAGCGGGGACAGATACGCAGTATTTT. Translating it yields CASSFPGLAGTDTQYF.

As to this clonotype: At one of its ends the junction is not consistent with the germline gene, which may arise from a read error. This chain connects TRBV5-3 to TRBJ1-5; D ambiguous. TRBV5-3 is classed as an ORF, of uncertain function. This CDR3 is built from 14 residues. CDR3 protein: CASSLWGSNQPQHF. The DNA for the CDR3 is TGTGCCAGCAGCTTGTGGGGTAGCAATCAGCCCCAGCATTTT.

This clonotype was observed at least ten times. For the CDR3, the DNA is TGTGCCAGCAAGGGCTACAATGAGCAGTTCTTC. This gives the protein CASKGYNEQFF. The chain combines TRBV5-6 with TRBJ2-1; unclear D gene. CDR3 length: 11 residues. Germline V gene data show CDR1 as SGHDT and CDR2 as YYEEEE. Deletions cut 6 bases from V and 3 bases from J, with 4 bases between.

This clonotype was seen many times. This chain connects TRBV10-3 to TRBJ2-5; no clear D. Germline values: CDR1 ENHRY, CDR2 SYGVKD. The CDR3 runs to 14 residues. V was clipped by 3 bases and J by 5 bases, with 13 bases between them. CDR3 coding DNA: TGTGCCATCAGTGAAACGGGTCTAGGGGAGACCCAGTACTTC. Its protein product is CAISETGLGETQYF.

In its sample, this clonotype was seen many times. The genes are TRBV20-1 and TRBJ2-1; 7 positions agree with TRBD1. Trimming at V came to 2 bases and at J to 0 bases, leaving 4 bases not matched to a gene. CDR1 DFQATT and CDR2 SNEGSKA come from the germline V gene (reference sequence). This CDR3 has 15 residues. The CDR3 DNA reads TGCAGTGCTAGATTAGGACAGGACTCCTACAATGAGCAGTTCTTC. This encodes CSARLGQDSYNEQFF.

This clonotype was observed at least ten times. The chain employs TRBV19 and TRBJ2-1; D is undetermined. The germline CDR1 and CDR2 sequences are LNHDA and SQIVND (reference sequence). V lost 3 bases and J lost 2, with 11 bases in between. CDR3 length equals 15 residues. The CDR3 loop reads CASSILDGPYNEQFF. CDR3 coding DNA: TGTGCCAGTAGTATCCTGGACGGCCCCTACAATGAGCAGTTCTTC. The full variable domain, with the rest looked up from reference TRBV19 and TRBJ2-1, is DGGITQSPKYLFRKEGQNVTLSCEQNLNHDAMYWYRQDPGQGLRLIYYSQIVNDFQKGDIAEGYSVSREKKESFPLTVTSAQKNPTAFYLCASSILDGPYNEQFFGPGTRLTVL.

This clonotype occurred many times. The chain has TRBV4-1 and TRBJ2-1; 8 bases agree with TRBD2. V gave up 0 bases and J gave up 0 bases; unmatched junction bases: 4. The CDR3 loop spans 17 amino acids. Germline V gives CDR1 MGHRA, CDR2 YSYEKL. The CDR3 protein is CASSQDFGRASYNEQFF. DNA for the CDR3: TGCGCCAGCAGCCAAGATTTCGGGAGGGCCTCCTACAATGAGCAGTTCTTC.

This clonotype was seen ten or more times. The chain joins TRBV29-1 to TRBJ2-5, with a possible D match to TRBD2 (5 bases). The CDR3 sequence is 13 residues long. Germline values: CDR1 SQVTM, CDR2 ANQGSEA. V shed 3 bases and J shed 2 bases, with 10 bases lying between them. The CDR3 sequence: CSVDLSGQETQYF. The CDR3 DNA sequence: TGCAGCGTTGATTTGAGCGGACAAGAGACCCAGTACTTC.

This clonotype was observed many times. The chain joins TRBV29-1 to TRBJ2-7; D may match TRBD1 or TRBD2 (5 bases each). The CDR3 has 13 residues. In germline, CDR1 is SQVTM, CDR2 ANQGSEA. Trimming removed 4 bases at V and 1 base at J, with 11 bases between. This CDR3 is CSVAGRTSYEQYF. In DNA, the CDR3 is TGCAGCGTTGCGGGGCGTACTTCCTACGAGCAGTACTTC.

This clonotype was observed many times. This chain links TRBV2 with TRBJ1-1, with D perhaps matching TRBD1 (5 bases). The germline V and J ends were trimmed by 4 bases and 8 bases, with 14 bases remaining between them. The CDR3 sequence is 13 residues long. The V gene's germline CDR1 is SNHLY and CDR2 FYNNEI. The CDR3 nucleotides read TGTGCCAGCAGTGCGGGGACCCGGGGGGAAGCTTTCTTT. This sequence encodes CASSAGTRGEAFF. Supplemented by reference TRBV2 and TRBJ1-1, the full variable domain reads EPEVTQTPSHQVTQMGQEVILRCVPISNHLYFYWYRQILGQKVEFLVSFYNNEISEKSEIFDDQFSVERPDGSNFTLKIRSTKLEDSAMYFCASSAGTRGEAFFGQGTRLTVV.

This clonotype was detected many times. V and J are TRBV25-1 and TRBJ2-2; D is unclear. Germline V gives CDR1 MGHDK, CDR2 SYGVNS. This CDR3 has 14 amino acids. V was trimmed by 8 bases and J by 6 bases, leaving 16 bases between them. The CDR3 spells CASSPSGYAGELFF. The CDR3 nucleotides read TGTGCCAGCTCTCCGTCGGGTTACGCCGGGGAGCTGTTTTTT.

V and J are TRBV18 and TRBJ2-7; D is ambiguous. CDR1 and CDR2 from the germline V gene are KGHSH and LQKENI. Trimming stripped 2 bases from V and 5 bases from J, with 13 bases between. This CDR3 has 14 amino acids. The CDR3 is CASSPTAGEDEQYF. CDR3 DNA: TGTGCCAGCTCACCAACGGCAGGAGAGGACGAGCAGTACTTC.

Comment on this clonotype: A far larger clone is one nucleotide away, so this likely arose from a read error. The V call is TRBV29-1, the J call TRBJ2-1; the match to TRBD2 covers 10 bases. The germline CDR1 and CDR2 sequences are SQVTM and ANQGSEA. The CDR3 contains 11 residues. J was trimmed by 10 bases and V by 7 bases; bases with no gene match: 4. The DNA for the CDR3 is TGCAGCGCGGGACTAGCGTACGAGCAGTTCTTC. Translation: CSAGLAYEQFF.